This TCR beta chain was observed in a study of cytotoxic CD8 clonotypes in ibrutinib-treated CLL. Study-wide context: Included were 11 to 12 relapsed/refractory and 15 treatment-naive patients, of whom approximately 18 were IGHV unmutated.

The CDR3 loop spans 16 amino acids. Trimming took 3 bases from V and 1 from J; bases not matched to a gene: 5. Germline V gene data show CDR1 as SGHRS and CDR2 as YFSETQ. Regarding this clone: The antigen remains unidentified.

Method: immunoSEQ multiplex PCR; TCRdb's copy keeps in-frame clones and lacks some. The table shows about 86,000 clones, with 70% to 90% occurring only once. Findings and limits, study-wide: Public clonotypes occurred uncommonly; on treatment, they contracted or remained stable.

Extraction of around 2 micrograms of genomic DNA from cryopreserved PBMCs supplied material for TCR beta libraries. This receptor was identified in a human donor with chronic lymphocytic leukemia. The chain employs TRBV5-1 and TRBJ2-1; TRBD1 matches 9 bases. The sequences come from PBMCs, collected before ibrutinib treatment. The CDR3 reads CASSWETGGSYNEQFF. Written as DNA, the CDR3 is TGCGCCAGCAGCTGGGAGACAGGGGGTTCCTACAATGAGCAGTTCTTC.